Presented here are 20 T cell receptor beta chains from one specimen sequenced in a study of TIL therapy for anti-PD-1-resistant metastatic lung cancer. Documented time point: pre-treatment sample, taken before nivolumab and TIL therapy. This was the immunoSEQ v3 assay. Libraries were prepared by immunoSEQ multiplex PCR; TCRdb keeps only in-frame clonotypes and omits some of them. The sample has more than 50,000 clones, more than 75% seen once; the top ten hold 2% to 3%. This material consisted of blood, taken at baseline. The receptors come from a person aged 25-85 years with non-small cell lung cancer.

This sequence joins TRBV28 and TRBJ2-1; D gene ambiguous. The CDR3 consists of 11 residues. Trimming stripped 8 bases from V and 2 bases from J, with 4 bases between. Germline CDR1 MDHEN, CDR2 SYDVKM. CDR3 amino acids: CASATYNEQFF. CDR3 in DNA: TGTGCCAGCGCGACCTACAATGAGCAGTTCTTC.

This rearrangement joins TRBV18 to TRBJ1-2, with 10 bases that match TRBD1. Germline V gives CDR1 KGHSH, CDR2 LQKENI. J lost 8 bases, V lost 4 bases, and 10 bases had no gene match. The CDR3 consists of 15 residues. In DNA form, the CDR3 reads TGTGCCAGCTCACAAGGGACAGGGGATGAAGGCGGCTACACCTTC. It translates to CASSQGTGDEGGYTF.

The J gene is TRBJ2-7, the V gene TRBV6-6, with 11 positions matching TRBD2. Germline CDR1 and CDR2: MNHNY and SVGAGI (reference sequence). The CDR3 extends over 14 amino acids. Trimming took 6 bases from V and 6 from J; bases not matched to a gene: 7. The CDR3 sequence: CASSPRLAGREQYF. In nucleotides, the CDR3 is TGTGCCAGCAGCCCGCGACTAGCGGGACGCGAGCAGTACTTC.

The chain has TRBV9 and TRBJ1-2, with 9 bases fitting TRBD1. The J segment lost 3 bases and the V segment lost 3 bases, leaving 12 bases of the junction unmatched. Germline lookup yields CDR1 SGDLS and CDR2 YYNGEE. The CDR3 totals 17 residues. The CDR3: CASSETGQGSSYYGYTF. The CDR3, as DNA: TGTGCCAGCAGCGAGACGGGACAGGGTAGTAGCTACTATGGCTACACCTTC.

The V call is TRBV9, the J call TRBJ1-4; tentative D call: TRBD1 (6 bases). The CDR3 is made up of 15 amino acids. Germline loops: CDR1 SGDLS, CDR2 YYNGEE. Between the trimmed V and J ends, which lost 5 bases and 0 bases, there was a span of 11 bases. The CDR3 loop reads CASSSTGSTNEKLFF. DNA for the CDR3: TGTGCCAGCAGTTCTACAGGGTCAACTAATGAAAAACTGTTTTTT.

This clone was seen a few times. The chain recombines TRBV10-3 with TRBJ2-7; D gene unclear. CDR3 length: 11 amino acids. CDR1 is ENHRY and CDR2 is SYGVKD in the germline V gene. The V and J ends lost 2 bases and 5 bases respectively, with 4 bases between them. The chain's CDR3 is CAISEGDEQYF. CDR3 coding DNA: TGTGCCATCAGTGAGGGCGACGAGCAGTACTTC.

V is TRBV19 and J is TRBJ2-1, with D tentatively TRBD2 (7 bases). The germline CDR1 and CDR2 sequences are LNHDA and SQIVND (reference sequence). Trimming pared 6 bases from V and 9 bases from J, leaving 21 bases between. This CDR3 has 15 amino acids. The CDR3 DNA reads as TGTGCCAGTAGCCAACAGGGAACTTGGGGGGGTGAGCAGTTCTTC. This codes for CASSQQGTWGGEQFF.

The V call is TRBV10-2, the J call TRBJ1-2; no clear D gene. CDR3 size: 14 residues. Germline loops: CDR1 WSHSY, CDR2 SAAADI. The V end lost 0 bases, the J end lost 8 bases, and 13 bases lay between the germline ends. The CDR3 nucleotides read TGCGCCAGCAGTGAGTCGGGCGGGGAGGACGGCTACACCTTC. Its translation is CASSESGGEDGYTF.

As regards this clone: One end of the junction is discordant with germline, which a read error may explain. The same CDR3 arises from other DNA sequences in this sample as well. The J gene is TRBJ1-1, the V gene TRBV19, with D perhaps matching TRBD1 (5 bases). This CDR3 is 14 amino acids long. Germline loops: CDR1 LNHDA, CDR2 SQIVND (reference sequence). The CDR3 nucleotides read TGTGCCAGTAGTACGGGACTCAGGAACACTGAGGCTTTCTTT. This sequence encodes CASSTGLRNTEAFF.

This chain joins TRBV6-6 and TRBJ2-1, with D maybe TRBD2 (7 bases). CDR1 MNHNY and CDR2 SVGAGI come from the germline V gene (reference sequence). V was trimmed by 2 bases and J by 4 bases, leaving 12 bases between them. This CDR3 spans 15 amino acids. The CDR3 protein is CASSYRGAAYNEQFF. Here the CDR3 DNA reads TGTGCCAGCAGTTACCGGGGGGCCGCTTACAATGAGCAGTTCTTC.

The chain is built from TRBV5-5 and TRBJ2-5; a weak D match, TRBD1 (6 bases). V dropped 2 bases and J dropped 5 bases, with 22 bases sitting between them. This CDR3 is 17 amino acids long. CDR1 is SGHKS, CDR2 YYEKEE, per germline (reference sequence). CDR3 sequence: CASSLGFLTAQGETQYF. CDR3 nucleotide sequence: TGTGCCAGCAGCTTAGGGTTTCTAACTGCCCAGGGGGAGACCCAGTACTTC.

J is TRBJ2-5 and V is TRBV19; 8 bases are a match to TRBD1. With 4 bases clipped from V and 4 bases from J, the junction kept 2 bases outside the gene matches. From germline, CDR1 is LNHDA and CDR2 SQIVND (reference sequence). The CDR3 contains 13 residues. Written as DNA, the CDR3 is TGTGCCAGTAGTACGACAGGGGTAGAGACCCAGTACTTC. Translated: CASSTTGVETQYF.

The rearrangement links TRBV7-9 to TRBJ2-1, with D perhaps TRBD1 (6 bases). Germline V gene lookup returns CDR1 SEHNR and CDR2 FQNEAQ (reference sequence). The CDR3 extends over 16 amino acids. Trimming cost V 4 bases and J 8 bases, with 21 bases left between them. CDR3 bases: TGTGCCAGCAGCTCCCATATTGGGGGCAGGGGAGATGAGCAGTTCTTC. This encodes CASSSHIGGRGDEQFF.

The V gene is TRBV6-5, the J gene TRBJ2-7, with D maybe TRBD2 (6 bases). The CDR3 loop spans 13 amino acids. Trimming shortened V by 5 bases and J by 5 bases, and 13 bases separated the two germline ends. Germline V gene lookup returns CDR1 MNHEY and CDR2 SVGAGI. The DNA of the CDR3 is TGTGCCAGCAGTCCCCGGGGGACCAACGAGCAGTACTTC. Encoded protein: CASSPRGTNEQYF.

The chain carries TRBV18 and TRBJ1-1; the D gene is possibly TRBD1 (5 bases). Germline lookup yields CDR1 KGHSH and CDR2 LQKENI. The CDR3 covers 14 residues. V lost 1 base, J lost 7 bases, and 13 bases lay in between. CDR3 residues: CASSPLEGPIEAFF. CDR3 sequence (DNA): TGTGCCAGCTCACCACTCGAGGGGCCTATTGAAGCTTTCTTT.

CDR3 bases: TGCGCCAGCAGCCAAGATTCCAGGGGTCTCGAGCAGTACTTC. Protein: CASSQDSRGLEQYF. V is TRBV4-1 and J is TRBJ2-7; possible D gene TRBD1, 6 bases. V was trimmed by 0 bases and J by 6 bases, leaving 12 bases between them. CDR1 MGHRA and CDR2 YSYEKL come from the germline V gene. The CDR3 loop spans 14 amino acids.

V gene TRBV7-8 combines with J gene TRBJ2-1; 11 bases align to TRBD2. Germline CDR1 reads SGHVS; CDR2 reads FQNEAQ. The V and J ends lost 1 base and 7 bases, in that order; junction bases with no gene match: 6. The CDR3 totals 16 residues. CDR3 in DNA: TGTGCCAGCAGCTTAGAGCTAGCGGGAGGAAGGAATGAGCAGTTCTTC. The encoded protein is CASSLELAGGRNEQFF. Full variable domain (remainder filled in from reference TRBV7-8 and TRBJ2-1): GAGVSQSPRYKVAKRGQDVALRCDPISGHVSLFWYQQALGQGPEFLTYFQNEAQLDKSGLPSDRFFAERPEGSVSTLKIQRTQQEDSAVYLCASSLELAGGRNEQFFGPGTRLTVL.

The CDR3 DNA reads TGTGCCAGCAGCTCTTTTGGACAGGGCTCCTCCTACGAGCAGTACTTC. Protein sequence: CASSSFGQGSSYEQYF. This sequence joins TRBV5-4 and TRBJ2-7, with TRBD1 matching over 8 bases. There are 16 residues in the CDR3. J gave up 0 bases and V 3 bases, and 8 bases lay outside the gene matches. The germline V gene encodes CDR1 SGHNT and CDR2 YYREEE (reference sequence). Filled out from reference TRBV5-4 and TRBJ2-7, the complete variable domain reads ETGVTQSPTHLIKTRGQQVTLRCSSQSGHNTVSWYQQALGQGPQFIFQYYREEENGRGNFPPRFSGLQFPNYSSELNVNALELDDSALYLCASSSFGQGSSYEQYFGPGTRLTVT.

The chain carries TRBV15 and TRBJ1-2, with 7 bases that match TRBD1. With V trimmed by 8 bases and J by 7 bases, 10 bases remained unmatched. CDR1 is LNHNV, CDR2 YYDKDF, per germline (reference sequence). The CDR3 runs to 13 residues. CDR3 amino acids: CATGGGGGPGYTF. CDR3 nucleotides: TGTGCCACCGGAGGGGGAGGGGGCCCTGGCTACACCTTC.

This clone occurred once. The CDR3: CASTFGGQHSPLHF. Written as DNA, the CDR3 is TGTGCCAGCACCTTTGGGGGTCAGCATTCACCCCTCCACTTT. V usage is TRBV27 and J usage is TRBJ1-6, with TRBD1 as a possible D gene (5 bases). This CDR3 is built from 14 residues. Germline CDR1 and CDR2: MNHEY and SMNVEV (reference sequence). V lost 7 bases to trimming and J lost 8 bases, with 15 bases between them.